The source of this TCR beta chain is a study of beta chain features in type 1 diabetes. Study observations and caveats: More deletions and fewer insertions at VDJ junctions were seen in type 1 diabetes patients. TCRB CDR3 length was moderately but significantly reduced in all four CD4+ subsets of Type 1 diabetes patients.

It was via CD45RO/CCR7/CD25/CD127/CD95/CD27 that CD4+ naive, central memory, regulatory and stem cell-like memory cells were sorted. This clone turned up a few times. The target antigen is unknown. Of the isolated RNA, all was reverse transcribed, and so the sequenced material was expressed TCRB transcripts. Roughly 3.6 million reads was the average for naive, central memory and regulatory T cell samples. TCRdb's copy holds only in-frame clones and misses some; the assay was immunoSEQ multiplex PCR. The sample shows fewer than 150,000 clones, 6.9% of them seen only once. Sample: central memory CD4+ T cells from blood. This receptor was identified in a woman aged 30 to 39 in good health.

In DNA form, the CDR3 reads TGTGCCAGCTCACCAGCAGGGGATCAGCCCCAGCATTTT. Its protein is CASSPAGDQPQHF. The chain is built from TRBV18 and TRBJ1-5; D may be TRBD1 (6 bases). Trimming took off 2 bases at V and 5 bases at J, with 7 bases between the two ends. This CDR3 spans 13 amino acids. Germline V gene sequence: CDR1 KGHSH, CDR2 LQKENI.